This entry is about one TCR beta chain. These data are taken from a study of identical twins. A universal primer site came from template switching; cDNA carried unique molecular identifiers. One entry per CDR3 protein results from TCRdb running MiXCR on the 5' RACE reads. Of 600,000 to 800,000 distinct CDR3 sequences listed, approximately 21% were seen once; the top ten hold approximately 4.3%. Germline CDR1 reads SQVTM; CDR2 reads ANQGSEA. V lost 1 base and J 2 bases, leaving 0 bases between the germline ends. There are 11 residues in the CDR3. The same data also contributed to another study, on T cells expressing NK-cell markers. That paper states: Several experiments confined sorting to alpha-beta TCR T cells with an anti-gamma-delta TCR antibody. Of CD8+ T cells, about 1.0-8% belonged to dominant NKG2C+ clonotypes in more than five donors. Where several donors were concerned, these clonotypes also led the CD3+CD56-NKG2C+ fraction.

The specimen was PBMCs. This chain joins TRBV29-1 and TRBJ2-4; D remains unclear. The receptor's source is a young woman in good health. The CDR3 spells CSVEAKNIQYF. The CDR3 DNA reads TGCAGCGTTGAAGCCAAAAACATTCAGTACTTC.